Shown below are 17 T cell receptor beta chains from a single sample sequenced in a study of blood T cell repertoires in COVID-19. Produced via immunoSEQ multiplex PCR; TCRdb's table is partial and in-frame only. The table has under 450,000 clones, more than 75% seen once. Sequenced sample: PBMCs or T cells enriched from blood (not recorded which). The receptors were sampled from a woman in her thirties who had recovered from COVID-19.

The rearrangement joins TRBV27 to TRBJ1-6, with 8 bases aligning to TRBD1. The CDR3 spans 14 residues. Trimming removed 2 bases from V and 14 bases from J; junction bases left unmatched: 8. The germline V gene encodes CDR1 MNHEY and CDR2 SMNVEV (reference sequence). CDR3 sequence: CASSLRGQGASLHF. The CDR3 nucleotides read TGTGCCAGCAGTTTAAGGGGGCAGGGGGCTTCCCTCCACTTT.

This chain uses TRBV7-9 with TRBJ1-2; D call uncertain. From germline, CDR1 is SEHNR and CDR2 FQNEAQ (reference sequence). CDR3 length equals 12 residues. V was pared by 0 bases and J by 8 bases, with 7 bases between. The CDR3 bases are TGTGCCAGCAGCTTAGCTGTAGTAGGCTACACCTTC. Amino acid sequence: CASSLAVVGYTF.

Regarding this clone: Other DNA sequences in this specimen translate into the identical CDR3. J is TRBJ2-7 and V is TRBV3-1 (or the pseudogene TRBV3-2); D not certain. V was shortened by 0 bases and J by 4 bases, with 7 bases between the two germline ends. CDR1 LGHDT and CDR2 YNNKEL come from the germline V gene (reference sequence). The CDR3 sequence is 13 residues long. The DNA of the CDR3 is TGTGCCAGCAGCCAAGAAGGAGTGTACGAGCAGTACTTC. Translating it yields CASSQEGVYEQYF.

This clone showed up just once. CDR3 DNA sequence: TGTGCCACCAGCAGCAGGGGGACTGAAGCTTTCTTT. Its protein is CATSSRGTEAFF. V and J are TRBV15 and TRBJ1-1; 7 bases match TRBD1. CDR3 size: 12 residues. Germline CDR1 is LNHNV and CDR2 is YYDKDF (reference sequence). J was trimmed by 5 bases and V by 3 bases; bases with no gene match: 0.

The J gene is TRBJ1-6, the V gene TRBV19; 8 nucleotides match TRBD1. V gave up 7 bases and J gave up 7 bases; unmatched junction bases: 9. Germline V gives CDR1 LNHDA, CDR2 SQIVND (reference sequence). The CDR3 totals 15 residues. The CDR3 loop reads CASNLGTGLNSPLHF. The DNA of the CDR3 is TGTGCCAGTAATCTCGGGACAGGCCTGAATTCACCCCTCCACTTT.

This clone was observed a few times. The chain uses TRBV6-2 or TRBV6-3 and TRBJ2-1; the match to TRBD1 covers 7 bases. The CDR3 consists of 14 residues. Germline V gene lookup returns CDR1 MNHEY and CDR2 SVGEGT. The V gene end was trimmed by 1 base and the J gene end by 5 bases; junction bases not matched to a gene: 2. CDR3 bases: TGTGCCAGCAGTTACTTGGACAGGCACAATGAGCAGTTCTTC. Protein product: CASSYLDRHNEQFF.

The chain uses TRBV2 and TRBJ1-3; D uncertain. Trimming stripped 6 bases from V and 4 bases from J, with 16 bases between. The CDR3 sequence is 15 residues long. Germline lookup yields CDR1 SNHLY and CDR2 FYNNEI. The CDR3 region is CASRMEVTYGNTIYF. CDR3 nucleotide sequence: TGTGCCAGCAGAATGGAGGTAACTTACGGAAACACCATATATTTT.

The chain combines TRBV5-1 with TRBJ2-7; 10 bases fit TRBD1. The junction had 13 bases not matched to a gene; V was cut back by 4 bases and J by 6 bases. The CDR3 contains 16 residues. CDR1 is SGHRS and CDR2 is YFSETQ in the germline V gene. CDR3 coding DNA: TGCGCCAGCAGCATTGATCCGGGACAGGGGTTTCCCGAGCAGTACTTC. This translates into CASSIDPGQGFPEQYF.

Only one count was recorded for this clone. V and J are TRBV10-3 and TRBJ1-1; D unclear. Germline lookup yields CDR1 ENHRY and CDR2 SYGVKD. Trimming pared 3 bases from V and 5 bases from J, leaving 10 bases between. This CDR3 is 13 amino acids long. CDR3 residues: CAISERGDTEAFF. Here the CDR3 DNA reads TGTGCCATCAGTGAACGAGGAGATACTGAAGCTTTCTTT.

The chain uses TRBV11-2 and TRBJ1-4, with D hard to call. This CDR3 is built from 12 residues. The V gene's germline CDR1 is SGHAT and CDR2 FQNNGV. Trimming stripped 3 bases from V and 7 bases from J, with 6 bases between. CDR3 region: CASSFSGEKLFF. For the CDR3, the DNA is TGTGCCAGCAGCTTTTCAGGTGAAAAACTGTTTTTT.

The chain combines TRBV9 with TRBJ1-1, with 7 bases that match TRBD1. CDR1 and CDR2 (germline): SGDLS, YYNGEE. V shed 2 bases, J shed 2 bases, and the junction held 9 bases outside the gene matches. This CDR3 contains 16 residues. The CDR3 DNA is TGTGCCAGCAGCGTCCACCGGACAGGAGATAACACTGAAGCTTTCTTT. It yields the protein CASSVHRTGDNTEAFF.

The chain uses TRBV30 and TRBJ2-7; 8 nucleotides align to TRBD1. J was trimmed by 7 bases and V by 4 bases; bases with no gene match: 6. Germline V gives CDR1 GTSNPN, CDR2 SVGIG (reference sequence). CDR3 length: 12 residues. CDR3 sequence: CAWNQGAQEQYF. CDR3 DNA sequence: TGTGCCTGGAACCAGGGGGCGCAGGAGCAGTACTTC.

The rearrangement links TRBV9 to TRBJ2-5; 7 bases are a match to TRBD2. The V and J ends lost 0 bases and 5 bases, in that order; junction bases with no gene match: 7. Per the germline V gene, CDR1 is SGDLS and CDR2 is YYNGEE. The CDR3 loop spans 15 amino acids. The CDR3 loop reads CASSVGDGGWETQYF. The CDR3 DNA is TGTGCCAGCAGCGTAGGAGACGGGGGGTGGGAGACCCAGTACTTC.

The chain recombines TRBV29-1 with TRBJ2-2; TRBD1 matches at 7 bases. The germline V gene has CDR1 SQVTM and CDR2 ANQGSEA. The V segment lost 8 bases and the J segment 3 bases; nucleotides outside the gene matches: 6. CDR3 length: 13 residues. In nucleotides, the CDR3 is TGCAGCACACAGGGGAGAGACACCGGGGAGCTGTTTTTT. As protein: CSTQGRDTGELFF.

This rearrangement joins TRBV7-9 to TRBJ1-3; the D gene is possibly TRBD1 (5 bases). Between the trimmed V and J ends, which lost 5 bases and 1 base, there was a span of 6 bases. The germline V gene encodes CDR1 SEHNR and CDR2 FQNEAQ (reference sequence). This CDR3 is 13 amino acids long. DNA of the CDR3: TGTGCCAGCAGCCCAGGGTCTGGAAACACCATATATTTT. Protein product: CASSPGSGNTIYF.

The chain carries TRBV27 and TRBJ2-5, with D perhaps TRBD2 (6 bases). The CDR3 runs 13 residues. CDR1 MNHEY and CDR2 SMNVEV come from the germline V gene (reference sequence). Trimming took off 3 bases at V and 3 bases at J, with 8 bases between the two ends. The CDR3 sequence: CASSFGSKETQYF. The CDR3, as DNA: TGTGCCAGCAGTTTCGGGAGTAAAGAGACCCAGTACTTC.

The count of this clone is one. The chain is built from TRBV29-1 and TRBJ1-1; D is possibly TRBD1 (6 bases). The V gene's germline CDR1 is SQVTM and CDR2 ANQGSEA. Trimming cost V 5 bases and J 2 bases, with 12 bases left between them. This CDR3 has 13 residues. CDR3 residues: CSVKGHTNTEAFF. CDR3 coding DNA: TGCAGCGTTAAGGGACACACTAACACTGAAGCTTTCTTT.